In this sample, the clone carrying this T cell receptor beta chain turned up once. The data were taken from a study of blood T cell repertoires in COVID-19. The V gene's germline CDR1 is GTSNPN and CDR2 SVGIG (reference sequence). V was clipped by 1 base and J by 7 bases, with 5 bases between them. This CDR3 spans 11 amino acids. Assay used: immunoSEQ multiplex PCR; TCRdb lists only in-frame clones, some missing. This sample has approximately 150,000 clones, with roughly 81% found just once. The sequence came from a man aged 35 to 55 with acute or convalescent COVID-19. The sample consisted of peripheral blood. The gene calls are TRBV30 and TRBJ2-4; possible D gene TRBD2, 5 bases. The CDR3 sequence is CAWSGENIQYF. CDR3 sequence (DNA): TGTGCCTGGAGTGGGGAGAACATTCAGTACTTC.